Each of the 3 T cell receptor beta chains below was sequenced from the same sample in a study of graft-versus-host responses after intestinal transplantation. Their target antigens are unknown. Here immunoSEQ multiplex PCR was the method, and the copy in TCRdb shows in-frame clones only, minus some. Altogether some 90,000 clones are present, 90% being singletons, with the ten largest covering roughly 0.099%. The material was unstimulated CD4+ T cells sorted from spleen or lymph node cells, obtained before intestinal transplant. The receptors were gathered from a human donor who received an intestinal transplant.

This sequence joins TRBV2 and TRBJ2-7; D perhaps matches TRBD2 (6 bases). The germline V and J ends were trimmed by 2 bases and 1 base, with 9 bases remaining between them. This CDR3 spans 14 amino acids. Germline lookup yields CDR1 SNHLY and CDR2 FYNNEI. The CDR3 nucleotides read TGTGCCAGCAGTGAAAGCGGGCAGTCCTACGAGCAGTACTTC. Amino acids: CASSESGQSYEQYF.

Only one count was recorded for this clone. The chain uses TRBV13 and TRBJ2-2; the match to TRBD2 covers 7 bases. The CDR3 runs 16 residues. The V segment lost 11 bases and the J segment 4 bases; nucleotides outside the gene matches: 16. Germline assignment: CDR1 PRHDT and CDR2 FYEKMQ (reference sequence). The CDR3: CAGGSRRGTGTGELFF. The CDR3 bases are TGTGCCGGGGGGAGTCGGCGGGGGACGGGCACCGGGGAGCTGTTTTTT.

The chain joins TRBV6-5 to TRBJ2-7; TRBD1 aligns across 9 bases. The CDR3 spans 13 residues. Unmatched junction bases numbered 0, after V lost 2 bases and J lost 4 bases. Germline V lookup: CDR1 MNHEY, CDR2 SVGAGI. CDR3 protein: CASSYDRGYEQYF. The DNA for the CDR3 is TGTGCCAGCAGTTACGACAGGGGGTACGAGCAGTACTTC.